Detailed here is one T cell receptor (beta chain). The data originate from a study of control samples from healthy donors and cancer patients. V was clipped by 7 bases and J by 0 bases, with 16 bases between them. Germline values: CDR1 SNHLY, CDR2 FYNNEI. CDR3 length: 17 amino acids. The assay was immunoSEQ multiplex PCR, and TCRdb's table has in-frame clones only and misses some. This table has under 450,000 clones, 75% to 95% appearing once. Sample: PBMCs. The sequence was collected from a man aged 40-49 years with head and neck cancer. This chain links TRBV2 with TRBJ1-6; D is unclear. CDR3 DNA: TGTGCCAGCACCCAGGAGGGTATCAGCTCCTATAATTCACCCCTCCACTTT. This translates into CASTQEGISSYNSPLHF.